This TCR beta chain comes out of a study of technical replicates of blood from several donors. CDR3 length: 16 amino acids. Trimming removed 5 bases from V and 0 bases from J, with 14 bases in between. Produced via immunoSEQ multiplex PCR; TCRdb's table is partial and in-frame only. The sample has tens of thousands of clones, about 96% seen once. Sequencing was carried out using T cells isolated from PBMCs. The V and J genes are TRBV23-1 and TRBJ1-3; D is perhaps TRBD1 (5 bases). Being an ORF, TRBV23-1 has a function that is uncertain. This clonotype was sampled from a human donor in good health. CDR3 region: CASSIYRRDSGNTIYF. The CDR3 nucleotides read TGCGCCAGCAGTATCTACAGGAGGGACTCTGGAAACACCATATATTTT.